This T cell receptor (beta chain) was identified during a study of T cell responses to AZD1222 COVID-19 vaccine. The CDR3 runs to 12 residues. The V and J ends lost 4 bases and 6 bases respectively, with 4 bases between them. Study-wide results and limits: Regions left unmutated in variants are reportedly the target of nearly half of spike-specific TCRs. Spike was spanned by vaccine-associated CD4 TCRs, with dominance at 160-218 and 743-854.

Pooling covered second doses at about 4 or about 12 weeks. For this clone: Its target is not known.

Produced via immunoSEQ multiplex PCR; TCRdb's table is partial and in-frame only. The sample records 120,000 or so clones, around 89% being singletons. The sample was peripheral blood, taken 28 days after the second AZD1222 dose. This receptor was obtained from an adult who received the AZD1222 COVID-19 vaccine. This chain uses TRBV12-3 or TRBV12-4 with TRBJ2-6; no reliable D call. In DNA, the CDR3 is TGTGCCAGCAGTTCTCAGGCCAACGTCCTGACTTTC. Protein product: CASSSQANVLTF.